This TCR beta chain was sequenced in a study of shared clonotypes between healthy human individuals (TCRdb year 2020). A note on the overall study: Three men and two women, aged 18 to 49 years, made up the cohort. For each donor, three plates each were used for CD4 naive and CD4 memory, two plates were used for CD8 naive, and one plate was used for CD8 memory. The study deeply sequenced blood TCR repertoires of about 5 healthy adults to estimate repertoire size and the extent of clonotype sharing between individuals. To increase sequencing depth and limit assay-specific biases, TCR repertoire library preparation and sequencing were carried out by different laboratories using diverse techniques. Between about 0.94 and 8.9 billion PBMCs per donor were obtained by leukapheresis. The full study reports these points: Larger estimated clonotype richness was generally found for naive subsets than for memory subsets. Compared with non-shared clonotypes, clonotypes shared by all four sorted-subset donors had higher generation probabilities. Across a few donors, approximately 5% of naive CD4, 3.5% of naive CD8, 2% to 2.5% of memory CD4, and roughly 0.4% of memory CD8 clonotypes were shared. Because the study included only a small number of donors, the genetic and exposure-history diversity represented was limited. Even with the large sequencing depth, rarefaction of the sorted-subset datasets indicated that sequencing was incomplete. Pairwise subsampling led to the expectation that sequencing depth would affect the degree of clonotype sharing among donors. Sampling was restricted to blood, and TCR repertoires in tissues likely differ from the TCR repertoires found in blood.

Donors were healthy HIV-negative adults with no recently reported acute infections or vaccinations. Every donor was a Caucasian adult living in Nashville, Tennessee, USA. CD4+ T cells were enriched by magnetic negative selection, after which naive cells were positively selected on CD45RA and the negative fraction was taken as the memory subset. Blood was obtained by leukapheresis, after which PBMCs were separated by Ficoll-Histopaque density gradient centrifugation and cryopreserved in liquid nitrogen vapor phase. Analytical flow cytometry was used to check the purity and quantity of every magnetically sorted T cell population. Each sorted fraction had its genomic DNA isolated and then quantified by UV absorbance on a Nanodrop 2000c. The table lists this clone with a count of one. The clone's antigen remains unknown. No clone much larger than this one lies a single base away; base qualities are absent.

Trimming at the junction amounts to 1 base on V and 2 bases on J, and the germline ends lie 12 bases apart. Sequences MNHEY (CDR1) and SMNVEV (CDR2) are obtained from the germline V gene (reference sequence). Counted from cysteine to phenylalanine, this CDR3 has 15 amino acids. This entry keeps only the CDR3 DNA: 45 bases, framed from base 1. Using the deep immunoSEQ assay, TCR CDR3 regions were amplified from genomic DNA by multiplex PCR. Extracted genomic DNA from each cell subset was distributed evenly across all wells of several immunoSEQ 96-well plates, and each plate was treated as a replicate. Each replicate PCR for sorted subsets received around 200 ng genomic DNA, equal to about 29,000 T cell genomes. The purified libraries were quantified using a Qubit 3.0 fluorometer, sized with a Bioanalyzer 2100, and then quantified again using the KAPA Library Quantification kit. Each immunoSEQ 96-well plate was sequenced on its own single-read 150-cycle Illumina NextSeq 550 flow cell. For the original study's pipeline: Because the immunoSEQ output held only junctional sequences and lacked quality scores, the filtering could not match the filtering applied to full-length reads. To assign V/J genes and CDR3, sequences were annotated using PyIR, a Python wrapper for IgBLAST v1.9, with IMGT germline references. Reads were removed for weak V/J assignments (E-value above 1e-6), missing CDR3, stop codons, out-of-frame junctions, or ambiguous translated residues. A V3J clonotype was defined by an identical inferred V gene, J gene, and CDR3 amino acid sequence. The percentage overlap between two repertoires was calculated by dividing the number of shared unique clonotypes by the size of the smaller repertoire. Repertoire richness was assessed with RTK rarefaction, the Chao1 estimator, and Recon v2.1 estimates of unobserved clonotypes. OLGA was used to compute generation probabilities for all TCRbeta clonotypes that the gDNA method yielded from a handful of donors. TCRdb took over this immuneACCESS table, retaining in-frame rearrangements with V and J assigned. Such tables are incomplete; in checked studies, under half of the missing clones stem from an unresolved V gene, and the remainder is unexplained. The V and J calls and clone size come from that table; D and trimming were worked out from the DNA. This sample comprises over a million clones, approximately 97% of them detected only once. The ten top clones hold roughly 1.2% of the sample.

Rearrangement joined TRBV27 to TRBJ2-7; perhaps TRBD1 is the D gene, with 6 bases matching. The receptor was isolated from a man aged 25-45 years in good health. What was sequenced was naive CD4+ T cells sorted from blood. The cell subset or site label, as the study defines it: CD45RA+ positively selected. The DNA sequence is TGTGCCAGCAGTTTATTCCTGGGGGCACCCTACGAGCAGTACTTC. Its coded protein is CASSLFLGAPYEQYF.